These T cell receptor beta chains were read from a single sample in a study of T cell responses to AZD1222 COVID-19 vaccine. The protocol was immunoSEQ multiplex PCR, while the TCRdb copy is restricted to in-frame clones and leaves out a portion. The profile shows tens of thousands of clones, 80% to 90% of them singletons. Material: peripheral blood, obtained on day 0 of AZD1222 vaccination. The receptors derive from an adult in good health. Both conserved end residues are part of each CDR3. A D gene is named only where the DNA matches it firmly. Expanded clones get a size class; other rows say once, few or many, or leave the size out.

J gene,D gene,clone size,V gene,CDR3 DNA,CDR3 protein
TRBJ2-3,TRBD1,NA,TRBV11-2,TGTGCCAGCACCGCACCCCCGGACAGGGAGAGAGATACGCAGTATTTT,CASTAPPDRERDTQYF
TRBJ2-1,NA,NA,TRBV5-1,TGCGCCAGCAGCTTGGAACTGGGCCACCCAAATGAGCAGTTCTTC,CASSLELGHPNEQFF
TRBJ1-6,NA,NA,TRBV7-2,TGTGCCAGCAGCCTACAGGGAGACCCAAATTCACCCCTCCACTTT,CASSLQGDPNSPLHF
TRBJ1-2,NA,NA,TRBV7-2,TGTGCCAGCAGCTCGCAACCCGGGGGGTATGGCTACACCTTC,CASSSQPGGYGYTF
TRBJ2-3,TRBD2,NA,TRBV7-9,TGTGCCAGCAGCTTTGGGCTAGCGGCCACAGATACGCAGTATTTT,CASSFGLAATDTQYF
TRBJ2-5,TRBD2,NA,TRBV29-1,TGCAGCGCCGCGGGGGTGGAGGGTGAGACCCAGTACTTC,CSAAGVEGETQYF
TRBJ1-1,NA,NA,TRBV30,TGTGCCTGGAGCCGCCGGGCGGCTGAAGCTTTCTTT,CAWSRRAAEAFF
TRBJ2-1,NA,NA,TRBV7-8,TGTGCCAGCAGAGAACTAGCCGACTCCTACAATGAGCAGTTCTTC,CASRELADSYNEQFF
TRBJ2-3,TRBD2,once,TRBV7-2,TGTGCCAGCAGGTCTCGACCCCCCGGACTAGGCACAGATACGCAGTATTTT,CASRSRPPGLGTDTQYF
TRBJ1-2,NA,NA,TRBV3-1/TRBV3-2,TGTGCCAGCAGCCAAGATCGACAGGACCACTATGGCTACACCTTC,CASSQDRQDHYGYTF
TRBJ1-1,NA,NA,TRBV2,TGTGCCAGCAGCACAGTAGCGGGGGCGCCGGACACTGAAGCTTTCTTT,CASSTVAGAPDTEAFF
TRBJ1-3,TRBD1,NA,TRBV5-5,TGTGCCAGCAGCTTGGCTCCGGCAGGGGGGCTTAGTGGAAACACCATATATTTT,CASSLAPAGGLSGNTIYF
TRBJ1-5,NA,NA,TRBV4-2,TGTGCCAGCAGCCAAGATATAAGGGGGGCCTCTGGCAATCAGCCCCAGCATTTT,CASSQDIRGASGNQPQHF
TRBJ1-2,NA,few,TRBV28,TGTGCCAGCAGTTTAGGCAGTCACTATGGCTACACCTTC,CASSLGSHYGYTF
TRBJ1-2,NA,NA,TRBV12-3/TRBV12-4,TGTGCCAGCAGTTTACCCAGAAACTATGGCTACACCTTC,CASSLPRNYGYTF
TRBJ2-2,TRBD2,NA,TRBV7-3,TGTGCCAGCAGCCCCAGCCCAGCGGGAGTAAACACCGGGGAGCTGTTTTTT,CASSPSPAGVNTGELFF
TRBJ1-3,NA,NA,TRBV28,TGTGCCAGCAGGGGCCCGGGAGCCGGAAACACCATATATTTT,CASRGPGAGNTIYF
TRBJ2-1,NA,NA,TRBV29-1,TGCAGCGTTGAAGAACAGGGGGGGCACAATGAGCAGTTCTTC,CSVEEQGGHNEQFF
TRBJ2-2,TRBD1,NA,TRBV2,TGTGCCAGCAGTGGACAGGGGGCCGGCGGGGAGCTGTTTTTT,CASSGQGAGGELFF
TRBJ2-3,NA,NA,TRBV18,TGTGCCAGCTCACAACTCAAACAGATTACCCTGCCTGATACGCAGTATTTT,CASSQLKQITLPDTQYF
TRBJ2-7,NA,NA,TRBV4-1,TGCGCCAGCAGCCAAGATCGGTGGGACTTACTAAATTACGAGCAGTACTTC,CASSQDRWDLLNYEQYF
TRBJ2-5,TRBD1,once,TRBV5-1,TGCGCCAGCAGCTTGGTTGGGACAGACCATCAGGAGACCCAGTACTTC,CASSLVGTDHQETQYF